This T cell receptor beta chain emerged from a study of OX40 agonist ivuxolimab in advanced cancers. This CDR3 is built from 14 residues. V was clipped by 6 bases and J by 5 bases; unmatched bases: 6. Germline CDR1 and CDR2: MNHNY and SVGAGI (reference sequence). Assay: immunoSEQ multiplex PCR; the TCRdb copy retains only in-frame clones and omits some. This sample has tens of thousands of clones, with around 89% found just once. Sequences were derived from CD4+ or CD8+ T cells sorted from blood, sampled in a trial of the OX40 agonist ivuxolimab. V and J are TRBV6-6 and TRBJ2-7, with 11 bases that match TRBD1. The receptor was isolated from an adult with an advanced solid tumor such as melanoma, head and neck, liver or kidney cancer. CDR3 in amino acids: CASRTGTGGHEQYF. In DNA form, the CDR3 reads TGTGCCAGCAGAACCGGGACAGGGGGGCACGAGCAGTACTTC.